These 9 T cell receptor beta chains share one sample of origin, sequenced in a study of response to subunit inactivated influenza vaccine. One entry per CDR3 protein results from TCRdb running MiXCR on the RT-PCR reads. The sample lists roughly 700,000 distinct CDR3 sequences, 14% occurring once. The input for sequencing was PBMCs from blood, taken around 14 days before vaccination. Source of these receptors: a man aged 50-59 years who received an inactivated influenza vaccine.

Details on this clonotype: At one end, the junction sequence differs from germline, possibly due to a read error. The chain links TRBV24-1 to TRBJ2-1; no reliable D call. Germline loops: CDR1 KGHDR, CDR2 SFDVKD. The CDR3 sequence is 13 residues long. The CDR3 protein is CATSDLPTDEQFF. DNA of the CDR3: TGTGCCACCAGTGATTTGCCCACGGATGAGCAATTCTTC.

As concerns this clonotype: Being one base from a much bigger clone, this may be a read error. Without the conserved terminal phenylalanine or tryptophan, this CDR3 likely stems from a read error. The V gene is TRBV11-2, the J gene TRBJ1-2; TRBD1 matches at 8 bases. This CDR3 is 14 amino acids long. J gave up 8 bases and V 0 bases, and 5 bases lay outside the gene matches. Germline loops: CDR1 SGHAT, CDR2 FQNNGV. As DNA, the CDR3 is TGTGCCAGCAGCTTAGAGCGGACAGGGACCGGCTACACCCTC. Amino acid sequence: CASSLERTGTGYTL.

This clonotype was counted a few times. The chain employs TRBV11-2 and TRBJ2-7, with 9 bases matching TRBD1. CDR1 and CDR2 from the germline V gene are SGHAT and FQNNGV. V lost 2 bases and J lost 0; bases outside the gene matches: 11. The CDR3 has 18 amino acids. In DNA, the CDR3 is TGTGCCAGCAGCTTACTCACGACAGGGGGAAGTAGCTCCTACGAGCAGTACTTC. It yields the protein CASSLLTTGGSSSYEQYF.

This clonotype was seen at least ten times. The V call is TRBV20-1, the J call TRBJ2-7, with a possible D match to TRBD1 (6 bases). The V end was cut by 0 bases, the J end by 2 bases, with 14 bases between. The CDR3 totals 15 residues. The germline V gene encodes CDR1 DFQATT and CDR2 SNEGSKA (reference sequence). Written as DNA, the CDR3 is TGCAGTGCTAGAGATCAGGGGACGGGAACCTACGAGCAGTACTTC. Translating it yields CSARDQGTGTYEQYF.

This clonotype turned up a few times. This chain uses TRBV20-1 with TRBJ1-1, with D maybe TRBD1 (5 bases). This CDR3 is built from 13 residues. Germline V lookup: CDR1 DFQATT, CDR2 SNEGSKA (reference sequence). V lost 5 bases to trimming and J lost 2 bases, with 12 bases between them. The CDR3 nucleotides are TGCAGTGCTCTGGGGGGGAGCAACACTGAAGCTTTCTTT. It specifies CSALGGSNTEAFF.

This clonotype was seen repeatedly, ten times or more. The chain combines TRBV19 with TRBJ1-1; D may be TRBD1 (5 bases). Germline V CDR1 and CDR2: LNHDA, SQIVND (reference sequence). The CDR3 totals 15 residues. V was pared by 7 bases and J by 3 bases, with 18 bases between. CDR3 bases: TGTGCCAGTATGAGGCAGGGACTTTGGGACACTGAAGCTTTCTTT. Residues: CASMRQGLWDTEAFF.

This chain links TRBV15 with TRBJ1-4; D is unresolved. Looked up from germline, CDR1 is LNHNV and CDR2 is YYDKDF (reference sequence). Trimming took off 0 bases at V and 8 bases at J, with 13 bases between the two ends. This CDR3 comprises 15 residues. The CDR3 loop is CATSRDGPGKEKLFF. CDR3 in DNA: TGTGCCACCAGCAGAGATGGACCAGGAAAGGAAAAACTGTTTTTT.

This clonotype was counted between two and nine times. This chain joins TRBV2 and TRBJ2-3; D unclear. The CDR3 runs to 14 residues. Trimming left V 2 bases short and J 0 bases short, with 6 bases between. Looked up from germline, CDR1 is SNHLY and CDR2 is FYNNEI. CDR3 sequence (DNA): TGTGCCAGCAGTGAAAGCTCAAGCACAGATACGCAGTATTTT. Protein: CASSESSSTDTQYF. Full variable domain (missing parts from reference TRBV2 and TRBJ2-3): EPEVTQTPSHQVTQMGQEVILRCVPISNHLYFYWYRQILGQKVEFLVSFYNNEISEKSEIFDDQFSVERPDGSNFTLKIRSTKLEDSAMYFCASSESSSTDTQYFGPGTRLTVL.

This chain uses TRBV3-1 with TRBJ1-2, with 9 bases identical to TRBD1. The CDR3 is made up of 15 amino acids. CDR1 and CDR2 (germline): LGHDT, YNNKEL (reference sequence). The junction had 6 bases not matched to a gene; V was cut back by 4 bases and J by 3 bases. The CDR3 DNA reads as TGTGCCAGCAGCCCAGGGACAGGGAAATACTATGGCTACACCTTC. The encoded protein is CASSPGTGKYYGYTF.